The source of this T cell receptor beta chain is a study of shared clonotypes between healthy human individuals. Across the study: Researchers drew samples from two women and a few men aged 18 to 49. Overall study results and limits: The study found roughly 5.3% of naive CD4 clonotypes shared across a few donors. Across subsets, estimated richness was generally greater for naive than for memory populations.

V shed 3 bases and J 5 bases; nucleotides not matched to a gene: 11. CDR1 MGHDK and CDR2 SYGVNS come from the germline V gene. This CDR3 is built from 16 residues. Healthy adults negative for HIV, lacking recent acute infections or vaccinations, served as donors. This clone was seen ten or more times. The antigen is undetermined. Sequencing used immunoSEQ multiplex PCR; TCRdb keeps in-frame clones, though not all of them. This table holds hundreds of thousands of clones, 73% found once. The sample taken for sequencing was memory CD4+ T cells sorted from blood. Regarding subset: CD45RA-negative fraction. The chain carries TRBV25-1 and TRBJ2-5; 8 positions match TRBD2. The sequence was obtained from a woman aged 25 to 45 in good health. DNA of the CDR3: TGTGCCAGCAGTGATAAGGCTAGCGGGTCTTACGAGACCCAGTACTTC. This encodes CASSDKASGSYETQYF.